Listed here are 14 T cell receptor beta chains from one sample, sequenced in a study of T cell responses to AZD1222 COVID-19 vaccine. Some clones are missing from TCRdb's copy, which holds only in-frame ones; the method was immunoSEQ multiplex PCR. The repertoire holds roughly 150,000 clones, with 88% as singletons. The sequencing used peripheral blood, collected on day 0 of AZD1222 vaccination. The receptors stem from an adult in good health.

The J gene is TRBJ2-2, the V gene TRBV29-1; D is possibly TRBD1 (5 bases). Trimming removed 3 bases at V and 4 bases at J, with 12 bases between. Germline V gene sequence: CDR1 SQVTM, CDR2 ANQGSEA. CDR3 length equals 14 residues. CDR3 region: CSVEWTPSTGELFF. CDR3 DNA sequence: TGCAGCGTTGAGTGGACACCTAGCACCGGGGAGCTGTTTTTT.

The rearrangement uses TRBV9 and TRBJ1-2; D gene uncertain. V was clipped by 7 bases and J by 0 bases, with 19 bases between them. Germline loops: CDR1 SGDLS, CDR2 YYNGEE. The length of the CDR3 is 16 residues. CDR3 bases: TGTGCCAGCGCTAAAAAGGAGGTCAGCACTAACTATGGCTACACCTTC. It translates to CASAKKEVSTNYGYTF.

The CDR3 DNA reads as TGTGCCTGGAGTGTAGGGAGCGATGTCCGAGACTCTGGAAACACCATATATTTT. It specifies CAWSVGSDVRDSGNTIYF. The V gene is TRBV30, the J gene TRBJ1-3; no reliable D call. CDR1 is GTSNPN, CDR2 SVGIG, per germline (reference sequence). V lost 0 bases to trimming and J lost 0 bases, with 18 bases between them. This CDR3 is 18 amino acids long.

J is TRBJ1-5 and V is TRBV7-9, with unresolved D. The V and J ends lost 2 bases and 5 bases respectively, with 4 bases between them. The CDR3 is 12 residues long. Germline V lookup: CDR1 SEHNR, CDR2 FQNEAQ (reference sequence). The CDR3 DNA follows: TGTGCCAGCAGCTTAATGGATCAGCCCCAGCATTTT. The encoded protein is CASSLMDQPQHF.

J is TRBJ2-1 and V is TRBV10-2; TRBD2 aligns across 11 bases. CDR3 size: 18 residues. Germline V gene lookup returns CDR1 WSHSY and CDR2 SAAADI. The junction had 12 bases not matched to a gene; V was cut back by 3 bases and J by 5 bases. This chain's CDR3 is CASSELLSGRGAHNEQFF. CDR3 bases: TGCGCCAGCAGTGAACTCCTTAGCGGGAGGGGGGCACACAATGAGCAGTTCTTC.

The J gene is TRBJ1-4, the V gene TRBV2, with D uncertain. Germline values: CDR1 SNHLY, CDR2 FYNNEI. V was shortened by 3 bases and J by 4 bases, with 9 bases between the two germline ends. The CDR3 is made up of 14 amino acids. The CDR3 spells CASSDFPRNEKLFF. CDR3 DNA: TGTGCCAGCAGTGACTTTCCCCGTAATGAAAAACTGTTTTTT.

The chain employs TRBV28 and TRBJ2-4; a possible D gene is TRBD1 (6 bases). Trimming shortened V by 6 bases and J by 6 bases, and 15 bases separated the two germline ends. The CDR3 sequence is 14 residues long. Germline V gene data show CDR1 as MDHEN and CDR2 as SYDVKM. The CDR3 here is CASSSQGEGNIQYF. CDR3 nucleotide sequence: TGTGCCAGCAGCTCACAGGGAGAGGGAAACATTCAGTACTTC.

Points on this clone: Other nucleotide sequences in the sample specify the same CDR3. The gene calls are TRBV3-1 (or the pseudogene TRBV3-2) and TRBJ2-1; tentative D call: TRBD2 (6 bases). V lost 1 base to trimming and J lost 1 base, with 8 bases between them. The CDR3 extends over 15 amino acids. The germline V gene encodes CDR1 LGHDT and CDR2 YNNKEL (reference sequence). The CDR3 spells CASSQVGGSYNEQFF. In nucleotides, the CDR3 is TGTGCCAGCAGCCAAGTAGGAGGGTCCTACAATGAGCAGTTCTTC.

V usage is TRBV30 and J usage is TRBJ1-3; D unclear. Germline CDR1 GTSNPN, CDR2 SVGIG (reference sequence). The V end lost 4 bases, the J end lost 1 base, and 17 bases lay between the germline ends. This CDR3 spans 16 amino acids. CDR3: CAWKPPRILSGNTIYF. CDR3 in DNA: TGTGCCTGGAAACCCCCTCGGATCCTTTCTGGAAACACCATATATTTT.

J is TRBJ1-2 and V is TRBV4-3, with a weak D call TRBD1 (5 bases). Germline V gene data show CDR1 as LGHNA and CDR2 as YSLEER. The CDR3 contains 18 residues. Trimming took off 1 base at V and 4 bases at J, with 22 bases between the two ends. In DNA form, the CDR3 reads TGCGCCAGCAGCCAAGGGTTGCAGGGCATGAGGAGGGGCTATGGCTACACCTTC. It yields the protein CASSQGLQGMRRGYGYTF.

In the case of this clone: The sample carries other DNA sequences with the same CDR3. CDR3 sequence (DNA): TGCGCCAGCAGCCCGGGGCAGGGCCGGAATCAGCCCCAGCATTTT. This sequence encodes CASSPGQGRNQPQHF. The chain has TRBV5-1 and TRBJ1-5, with D perhaps matching TRBD1 (5 bases). Germline V CDR1 and CDR2: SGHRS, YFSETQ. V was trimmed by 4 bases and J by 4 bases, leaving 15 bases between them. The CDR3 covers 15 residues.

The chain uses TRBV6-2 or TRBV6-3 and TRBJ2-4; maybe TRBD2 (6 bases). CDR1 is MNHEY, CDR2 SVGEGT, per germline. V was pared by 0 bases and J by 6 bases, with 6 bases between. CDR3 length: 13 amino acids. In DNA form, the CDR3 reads TGTGCCAGCAGTTACTCGGGGGGAAACATTCAGTACTTC. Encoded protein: CASSYSGGNIQYF.

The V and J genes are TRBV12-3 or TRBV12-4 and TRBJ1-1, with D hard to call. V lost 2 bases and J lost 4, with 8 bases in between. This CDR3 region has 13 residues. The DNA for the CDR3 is TGTGCCAGCAGTTTATCTGTCGGCACTGAAGCTTTCTTT. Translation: CASSLSVGTEAFF.

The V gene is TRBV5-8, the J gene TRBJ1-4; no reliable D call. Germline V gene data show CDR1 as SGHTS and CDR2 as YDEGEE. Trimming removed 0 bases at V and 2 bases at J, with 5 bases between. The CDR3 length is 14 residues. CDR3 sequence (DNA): TGTGCCAGCAGCTTGGGGGGTACTAATGAAAAACTGTTTTTT. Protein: CASSLGGTNEKLFF.